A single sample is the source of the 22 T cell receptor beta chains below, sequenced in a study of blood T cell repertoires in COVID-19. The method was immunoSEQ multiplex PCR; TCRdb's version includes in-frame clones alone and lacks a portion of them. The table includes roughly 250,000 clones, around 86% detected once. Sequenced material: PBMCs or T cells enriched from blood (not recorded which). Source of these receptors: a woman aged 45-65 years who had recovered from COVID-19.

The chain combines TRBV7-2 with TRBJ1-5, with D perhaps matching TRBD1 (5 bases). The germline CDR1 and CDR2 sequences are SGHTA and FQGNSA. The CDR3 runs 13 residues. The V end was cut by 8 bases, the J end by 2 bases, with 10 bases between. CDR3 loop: CASGAGGNQPQHF. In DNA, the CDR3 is TGTGCCAGCGGCGCGGGGGGCAATCAGCCCCAGCATTTT. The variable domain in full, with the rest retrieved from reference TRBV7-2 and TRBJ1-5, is GAGVSQSPSNKVTEKGKDVELRCDPISGHTALYWYRQSLGQGLEFLIYFQGNSAPDKSGLPSDRFSAERTGGSVSTLTIQRTQQEDSAVYLCASGAGGNQPQHFGDGTRLSIL.

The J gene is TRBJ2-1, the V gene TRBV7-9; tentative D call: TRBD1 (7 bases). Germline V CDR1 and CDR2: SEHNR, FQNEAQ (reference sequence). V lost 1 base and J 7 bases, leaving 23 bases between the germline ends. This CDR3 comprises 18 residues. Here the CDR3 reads CASSLEQRQGGQGNEQFF. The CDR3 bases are TGTGCCAGCAGCTTAGAACAGCGCCAGGGGGGCCAAGGTAATGAGCAGTTCTTC.

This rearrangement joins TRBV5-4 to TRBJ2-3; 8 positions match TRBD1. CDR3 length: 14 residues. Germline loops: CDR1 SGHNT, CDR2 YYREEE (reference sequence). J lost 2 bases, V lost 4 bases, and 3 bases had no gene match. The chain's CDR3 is CASSPDRVTDTQYF. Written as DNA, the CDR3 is TGTGCCAGCAGCCCGGACAGGGTCACAGATACGCAGTATTTT.

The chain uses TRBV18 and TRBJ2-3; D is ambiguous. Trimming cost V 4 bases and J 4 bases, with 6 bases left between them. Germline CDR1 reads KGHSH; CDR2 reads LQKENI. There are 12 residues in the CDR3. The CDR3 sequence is CASSLSSDTQYF. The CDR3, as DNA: TGTGCCAGCTCACTATCGTCAGATACGCAGTATTTT.

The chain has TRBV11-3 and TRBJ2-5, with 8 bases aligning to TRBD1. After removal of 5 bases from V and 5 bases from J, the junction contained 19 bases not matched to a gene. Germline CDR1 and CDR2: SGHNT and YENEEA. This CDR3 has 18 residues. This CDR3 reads CASSTPFSGQGAGETQYF. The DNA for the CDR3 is TGTGCCAGCAGCACCCCCTTTTCAGGTCAGGGGGCGGGTGAGACCCAGTACTTC.

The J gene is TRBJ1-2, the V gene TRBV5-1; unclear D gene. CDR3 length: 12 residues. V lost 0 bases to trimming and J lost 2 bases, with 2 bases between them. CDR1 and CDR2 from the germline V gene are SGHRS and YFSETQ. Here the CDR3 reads CASSLANYGYTF. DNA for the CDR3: TGCGCCAGCAGCTTGGCGAACTATGGCTACACCTTC.

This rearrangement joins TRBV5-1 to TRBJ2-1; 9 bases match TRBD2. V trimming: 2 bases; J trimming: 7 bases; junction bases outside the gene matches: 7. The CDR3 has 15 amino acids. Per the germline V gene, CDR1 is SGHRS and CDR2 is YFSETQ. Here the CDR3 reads CASSLQAGGGNEQFF. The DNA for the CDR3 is TGCGCCAGCAGCTTACAAGCGGGAGGAGGGAATGAGCAGTTCTTC.

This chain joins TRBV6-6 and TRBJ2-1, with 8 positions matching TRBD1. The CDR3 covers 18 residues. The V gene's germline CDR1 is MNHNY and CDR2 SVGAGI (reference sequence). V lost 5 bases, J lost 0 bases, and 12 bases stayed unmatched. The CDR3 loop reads CASSPGQGPVSSYNEQFF. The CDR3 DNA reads TGTGCCAGCAGTCCCGGACAGGGCCCCGTAAGCTCCTACAATGAGCAGTTCTTC.

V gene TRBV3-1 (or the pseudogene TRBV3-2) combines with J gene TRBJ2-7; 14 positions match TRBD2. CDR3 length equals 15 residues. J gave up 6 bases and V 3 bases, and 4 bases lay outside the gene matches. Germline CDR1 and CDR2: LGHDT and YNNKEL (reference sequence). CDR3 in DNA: TGTGCCAGCAGCCACGGGACTAGCGGGAGAGTCGAGCAGTACTTC. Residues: CASSHGTSGRVEQYF.

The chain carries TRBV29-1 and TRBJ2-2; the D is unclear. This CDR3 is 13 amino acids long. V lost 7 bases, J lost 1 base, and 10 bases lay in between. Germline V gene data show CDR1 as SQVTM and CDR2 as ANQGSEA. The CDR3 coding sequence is TGCAGCGCCCGGTTACGGAACACCGGGGAGCTGTTTTTT. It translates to CSARLRNTGELFF.

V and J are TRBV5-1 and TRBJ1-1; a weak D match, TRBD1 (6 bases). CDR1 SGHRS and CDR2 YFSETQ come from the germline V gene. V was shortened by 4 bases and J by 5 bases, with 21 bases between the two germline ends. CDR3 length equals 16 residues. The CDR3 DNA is TGCGCCAGCAGCGGCCGGGACGGTGGAACAGGGACTGAAGCTTTCTTT. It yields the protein CASSGRDGGTGTEAFF.

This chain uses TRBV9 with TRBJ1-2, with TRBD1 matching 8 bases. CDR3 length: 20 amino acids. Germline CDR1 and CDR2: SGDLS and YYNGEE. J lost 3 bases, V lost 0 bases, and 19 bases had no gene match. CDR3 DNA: TGTGCCAGCAGCGTAGGCCCAGGGGGTGGGACAGGAAAAAAGGACTATGGCTACACCTTC. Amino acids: CASSVGPGGGTGKKDYGYTF.

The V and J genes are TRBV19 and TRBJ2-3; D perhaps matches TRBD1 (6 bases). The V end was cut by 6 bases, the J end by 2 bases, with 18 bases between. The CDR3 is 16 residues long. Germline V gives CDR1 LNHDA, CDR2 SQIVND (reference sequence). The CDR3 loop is CASSPPRTALTDTQYF. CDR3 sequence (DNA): TGTGCCAGTAGCCCACCTAGGACAGCACTCACAGATACGCAGTATTTT. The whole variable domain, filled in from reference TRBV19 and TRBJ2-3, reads DGGITQSPKYLFRKEGQNVTLSCEQNLNHDAMYWYRQDPGQGLRLIYYSQIVNDFQKGDIAEGYSVSREKKESFPLTVTSAQKNPTAFYLCASSPPRTALTDTQYFGPGTRLTVL.

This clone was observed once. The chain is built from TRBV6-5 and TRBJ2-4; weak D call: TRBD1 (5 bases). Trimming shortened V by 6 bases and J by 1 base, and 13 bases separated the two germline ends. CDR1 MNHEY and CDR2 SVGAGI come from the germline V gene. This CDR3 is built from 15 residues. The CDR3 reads CASSPTGAAKNIQYF. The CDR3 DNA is TGTGCCAGCAGCCCAACTGGGGCGGCCAAAAACATTCAGTACTTC.

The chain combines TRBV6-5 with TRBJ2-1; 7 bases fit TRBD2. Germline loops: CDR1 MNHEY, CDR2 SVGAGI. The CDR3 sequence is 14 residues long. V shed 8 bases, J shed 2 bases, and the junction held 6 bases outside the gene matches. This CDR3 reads CASVGGGAYNEQFF. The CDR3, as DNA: TGTGCCAGCGTGGGGGGGGGAGCCTACAATGAGCAGTTCTTC.

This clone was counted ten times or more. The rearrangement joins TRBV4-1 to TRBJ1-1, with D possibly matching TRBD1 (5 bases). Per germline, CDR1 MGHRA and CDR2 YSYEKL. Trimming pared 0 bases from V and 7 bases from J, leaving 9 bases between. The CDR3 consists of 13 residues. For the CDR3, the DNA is TGCGCCAGCAGCCAAGATGGAACAGGTGAAGCTTTCTTT. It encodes CASSQDGTGEAFF.

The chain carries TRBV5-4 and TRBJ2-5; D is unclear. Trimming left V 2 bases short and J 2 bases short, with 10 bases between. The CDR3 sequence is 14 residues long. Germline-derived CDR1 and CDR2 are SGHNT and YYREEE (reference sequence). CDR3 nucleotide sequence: TGTGCCAGCAGCTTTTTCTGGGCTCAAGAGACCCAGTACTTC. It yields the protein CASSFFWAQETQYF.

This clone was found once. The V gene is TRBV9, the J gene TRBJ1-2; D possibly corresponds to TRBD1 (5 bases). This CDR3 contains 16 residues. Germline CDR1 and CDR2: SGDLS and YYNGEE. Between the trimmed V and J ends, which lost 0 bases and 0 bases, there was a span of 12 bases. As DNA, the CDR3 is TGTGCCAGCAGCGTAGTACCAGGGTCGGCTAACTATGGCTACACCTTC. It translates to CASSVVPGSANYGYTF.

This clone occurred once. CDR3 in DNA: TGTGCCAGCAGAGCCGGGACAGGCGTAGGTTACCTGTTTTTT. Translation gives CASRAGTGVGYLFF. This rearrangement joins TRBV6-5 to TRBJ1-4, with 8 nucleotides matching TRBD1. The CDR3 covers 14 residues. The junction had 14 bases not matched to a gene; V was cut back by 6 bases and J by 14 bases. Germline loops: CDR1 MNHEY, CDR2 SVGAGI.

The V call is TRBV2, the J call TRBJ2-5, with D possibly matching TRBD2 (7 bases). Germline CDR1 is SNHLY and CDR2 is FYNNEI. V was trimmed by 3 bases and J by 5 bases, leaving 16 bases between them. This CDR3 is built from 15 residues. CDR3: CASSDPRGAGETQYF. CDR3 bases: TGTGCCAGCAGTGACCCCCGGGGGGCCGGGGAGACCCAGTACTTC.

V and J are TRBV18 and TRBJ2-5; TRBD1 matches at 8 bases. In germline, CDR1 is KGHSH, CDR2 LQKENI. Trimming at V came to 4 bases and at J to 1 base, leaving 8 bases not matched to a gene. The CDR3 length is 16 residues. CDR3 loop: CASSHYGTGVQETQYF. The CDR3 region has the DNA TGTGCCAGCTCACACTACGGGACAGGAGTCCAAGAGACCCAGTACTTC.

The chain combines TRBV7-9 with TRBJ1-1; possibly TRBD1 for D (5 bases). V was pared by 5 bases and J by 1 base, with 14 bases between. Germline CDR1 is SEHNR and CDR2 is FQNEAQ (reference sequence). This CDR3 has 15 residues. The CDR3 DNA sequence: TGTGCCAGCAGCCCCCGGCGGGGGGAGAACACTGAAGCTTTCTTT. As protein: CASSPRRGENTEAFF.